The clone carrying this TCR beta chain was seen only a few times. Its antigen remains unidentified. The data are from a study of beta chain features in type 1 diabetes. Whole-study findings and limits: More deletions and fewer insertions at VDJ junctions were seen in type 1 diabetes patients. Resolution of whether HLA type affects TCRB rearrangement was not achieved here.

Every isolated RNA sample was fully reverse transcribed, so sequencing captured expressed TCRB transcripts. The assay was immunoSEQ multiplex PCR, and TCRdb's table has in-frame clones only and misses some. The sample yields 900,000 or so clones, around a sixth seen once. The sequencing sample was made of naive CD4+ T cells from blood. This receptor was obtained from a woman under 30 in good health.

The CDR3 spells CASSLRGTSGRANEQYF. CDR3 bases: TGTGCCAGCAGCTTACGTGGGACTAGCGGGAGGGCCAACGAGCAGTACTTC. The chain employs TRBV7-2 and TRBJ2-7; 16 nucleotides line up with TRBD2. This CDR3 spans 17 amino acids. J lost 5 bases, V lost 2 bases, and 6 bases had no gene match. The germline V gene encodes CDR1 SGHTA and CDR2 FQGNSA.